A selection of T cell receptor beta chains follows, all from one sample in a study of regulatory T cells in long-lasting Graves disease. TCRdb redid the calling of the multiplex PCR reads with MiXCR, one entry per CDR3 protein. The sample contains 520,000 or so distinct CDR3 sequences, around 12% of which appear only once. These same records also appear under a second study, on T cells in Graves' hyperthyroidism and ophthalmopathy.

The source was peripheral blood mononuclear cells (PBMCs), collected at new diagnosis, from a patient treated with antithyroid drugs. Receptors originate from a woman aged 25-40 years with Graves disease. Each CDR3 is given with its conserved first and last residue. The D gene is left open where the match is weak. Clone size is given for some rows only: seen once, a few or many times, or a class if the clone is expanded.

size	V	D	J	DNA	CDR3
many	TRBV27	-	TRBJ2-1	TGTGCCAGCAGTAGTTTCGGGCGGCAGGGGAATGAGCAGTTCTTC	CASSSFGRQGNEQFF
many	TRBV5-1	TRBD1	TRBJ2-1	TGCGCCAGCAGCTTGGGGACAGGGGGCTACAATGAGCAGTTCTTC	CASSLGTGGYNEQFF
many	TRBV7-2	-	TRBJ2-1	TGTGCCAGCAGCTCTTGGGGGGCTGAGCAGTTCTTC	CASSSWGAEQFF
-	TRBV30	-	TRBJ2-3	TGTGCCTGGACCCGGACTAGCACAGATACGCAGTATTTT	CAWTRTSTDTQYF
many	TRBV24-1	-	TRBJ2-7	TGTGCCACCAGTGATTTGCTCTCCGGCTTTGAGTTGGGTTGTCAGTCATCCACCTACGAGCAGTACTTC	CATSDLLSGFELGCQSSTYEQYF
many	TRBV2	-	TRBJ1-1	TGTGCCAGCAGTGATGGGGGCAGGGTGAACACTGAAGCTTTCTTT	CASSDGGRVNTEAFF
many	TRBV19	-	TRBJ1-2	TGTGCCAGTAGTGGGTTAGTAGACTATGGCTACACCTTC	CASSGLVDYGYTF
many	TRBV5-1	-	TRBJ2-1	TGCGCCAGCAGCTTGGGTGGCGTCAGGGGCGGTGAGCAGTTCTTC	CASSLGGVRGGEQFF
few	TRBV10-1	TRBD2	TRBJ2-1	TGCGCCAGCCAAGCTGCGGGAGTTCGGAATGAGCAGTTCTTC	CASQAAGVRNEQFF
-	TRBV12-3/TRBV12-4	-	TRBJ2-1	TGTGCCAGCAGTTTAGCGCTGGCTAGCTCCCACAATGAGCAGTTCTTC	CASSLALASSHNEQFF
many	TRBV20-1	-	TRBJ2-5	TGCAGTGCTAGTAACAGACAAGAGACCCAGTACTTC	CSASNRQETQYF
many	TRBV20-1	-	TRBJ2-2	TGCAGTGCTAGGCCGGGACAGAACACCGGGGAGCTGTTTTTT	CSARPGQNTGELFF
many	TRBV3-1	-	TRBJ1-1	TGTGCCAGCAGCCAAAGGGCCGTGAACACTGAAGCTTTCTTT	CASSQRAVNTEAFF
many	TRBV10-2	TRBD1	TRBJ2-1	TGCGCCAGCGTCCCGGGACAGGGCCTCCTTCTGAGGGATGAGCAGTTCTTC	CASVPGQGLLLRDEQFF
many	TRBV3-1	TRBD1	TRBJ2-1	TGTGCCAGCAGCCCACGACAGGGGCCCCTTTGGGGCAATGAGCAGTTCTTC	CASSPRQGPLWGNEQFF
-	TRBV24-1	-	TRBJ2-1	TGTGCCACCAGTGATCCGCAGGTGTGGGGTTATGAGCAGTTCTTC	CATSDPQVWGYEQFF
few	TRBV7-3	-	TRBJ1-5	TGTGCCAGCAGCGCTCACCCGGCCAGCTTCCCTTTGGGGCAGCCCCAGCATTTT	CASSAHPASFPLGQPQHF
-	TRBV29-1	TRBD2	TRBJ2-5	TGCAGCGTTATGCGGTTAGCGGGAATGGAGACCCAGTACTTC	CSVMRLAGMETQYF